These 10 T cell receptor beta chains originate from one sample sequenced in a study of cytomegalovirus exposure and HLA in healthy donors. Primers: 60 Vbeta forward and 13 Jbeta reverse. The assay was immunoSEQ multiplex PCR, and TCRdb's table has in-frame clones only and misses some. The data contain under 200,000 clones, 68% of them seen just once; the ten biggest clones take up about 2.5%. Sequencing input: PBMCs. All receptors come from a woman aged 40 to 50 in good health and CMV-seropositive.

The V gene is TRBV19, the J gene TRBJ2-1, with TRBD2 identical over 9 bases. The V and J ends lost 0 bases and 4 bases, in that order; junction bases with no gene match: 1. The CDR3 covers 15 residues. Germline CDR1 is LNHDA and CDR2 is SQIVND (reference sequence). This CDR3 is CASSIDSGRYNEQFF. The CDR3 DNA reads TGTGCCAGTAGTATAGATAGCGGGAGATACAATGAGCAGTTCTTC.

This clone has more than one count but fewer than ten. The CDR3 loop reads CASSTQPSQVAGLTDTQYF. The CDR3 coding sequence is TGTGCCAGTAGTACCCAGCCCTCTCAAGTGGCGGGTCTCACAGATACGCAGTATTTT. The chain joins TRBV19 to TRBJ2-3; a possible D gene is TRBD2 (5 bases). CDR1 LNHDA and CDR2 SQIVND come from the germline V gene (reference sequence). This CDR3 is 19 amino acids long. Between the trimmed V and J ends, which lost 4 bases and 2 bases, there was a span of 25 bases.

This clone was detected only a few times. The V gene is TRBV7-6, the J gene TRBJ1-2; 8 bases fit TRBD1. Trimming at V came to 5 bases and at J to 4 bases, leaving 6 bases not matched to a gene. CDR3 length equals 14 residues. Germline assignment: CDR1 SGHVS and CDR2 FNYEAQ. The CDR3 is CASSPGTGGYGYTF. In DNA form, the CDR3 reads TGTGCCAGCAGCCCAGGGACAGGAGGCTATGGCTACACCTTC.

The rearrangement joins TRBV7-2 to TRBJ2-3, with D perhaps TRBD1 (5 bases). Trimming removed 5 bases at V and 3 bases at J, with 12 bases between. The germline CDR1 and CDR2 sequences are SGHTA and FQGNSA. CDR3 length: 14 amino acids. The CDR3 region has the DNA TGTGCCAGCAGCCTATCACAGGCAACAGATACGCAGTATTTT. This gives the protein CASSLSQATDTQYF.

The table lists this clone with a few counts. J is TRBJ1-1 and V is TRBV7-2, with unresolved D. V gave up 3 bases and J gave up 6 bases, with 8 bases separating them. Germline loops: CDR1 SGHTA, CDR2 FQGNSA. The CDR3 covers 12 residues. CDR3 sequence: CASSFFNSEAFF. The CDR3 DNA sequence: TGTGCCAGCAGCTTCTTTAACTCTGAAGCTTTCTTT.

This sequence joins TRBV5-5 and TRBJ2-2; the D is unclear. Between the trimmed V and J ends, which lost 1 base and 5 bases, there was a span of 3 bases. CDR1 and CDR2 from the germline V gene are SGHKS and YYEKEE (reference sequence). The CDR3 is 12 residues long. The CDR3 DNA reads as TGTGCCAGCAGCTTGCAAACCGGGGAGCTGTTTTTT. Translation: CASSLQTGELFF.

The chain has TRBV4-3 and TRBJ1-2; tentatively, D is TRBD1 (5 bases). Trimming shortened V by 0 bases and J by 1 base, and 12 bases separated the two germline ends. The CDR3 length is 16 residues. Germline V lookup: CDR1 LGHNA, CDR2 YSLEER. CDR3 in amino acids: CASSQDRAAFNYGYTF. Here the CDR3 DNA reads TGCGCCAGCAGCCAAGACAGGGCTGCTTTTAACTATGGCTACACCTTC.

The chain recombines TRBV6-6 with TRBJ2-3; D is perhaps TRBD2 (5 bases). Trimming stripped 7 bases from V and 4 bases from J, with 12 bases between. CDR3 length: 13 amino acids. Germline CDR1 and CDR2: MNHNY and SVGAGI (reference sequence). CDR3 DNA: TGTGCCAGCACCGAACCCGGGGCAGATACGCAGTATTTT. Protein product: CASTEPGADTQYF.

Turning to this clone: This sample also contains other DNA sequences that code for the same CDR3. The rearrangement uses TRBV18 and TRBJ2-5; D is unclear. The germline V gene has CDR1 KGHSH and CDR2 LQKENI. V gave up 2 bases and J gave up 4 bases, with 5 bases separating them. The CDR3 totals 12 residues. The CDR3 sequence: CASSPKRETQYF. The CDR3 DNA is TGTGCCAGCTCACCAAAGAGAGAGACCCAGTACTTC.

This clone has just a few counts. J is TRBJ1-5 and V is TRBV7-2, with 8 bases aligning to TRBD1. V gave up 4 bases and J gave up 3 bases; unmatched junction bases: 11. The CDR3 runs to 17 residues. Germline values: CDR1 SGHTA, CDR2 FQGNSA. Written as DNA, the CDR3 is TGTGCCAGCAGCTCAAAAAGCAGGGGGCGGTTCAATCAGCCCCAGCATTTT. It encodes CASSSKSRGRFNQPQHF. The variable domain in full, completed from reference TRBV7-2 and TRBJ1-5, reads GAGVSQSPSNKVTEKGKDVELRCDPISGHTALYWYRQSLGQGLEFLIYFQGNSAPDKSGLPSDRFSAERTGGSVSTLTIQRTQQEDSAVYLCASSSKSRGRFNQPQHFGDGTRLSIL.